One sample yielded the 32 T cell receptor beta chains listed below, sequenced in a study of shared clonotypes between healthy human individuals. Here immunoSEQ multiplex PCR was the method, and the copy in TCRdb shows in-frame clones only, minus some. The table has about 490,000 clones, about 82% seen once; the top ten hold roughly 13%. The sequencing input was PBMCs. These receptors all stem from a middle-aged woman in good health. Some clones in this sample may be carry-over from other donors' samples.

The gene calls are TRBV27 and TRBJ2-5, with 7 bases that match TRBD2. The junction had 4 bases not matched to a gene; V was cut back by 6 bases and J by 0 bases. Germline lookup yields CDR1 MNHEY and CDR2 SMNVEV (reference sequence). The CDR3 consists of 14 residues. The CDR3 loop reads CASSRTRYQETQYF. Here the CDR3 DNA reads TGTGCCAGCAGCCGGACTAGATACCAAGAGACCCAGTACTTC.

The V and J genes are TRBV5-3 and TRBJ1-1, with 7 bases identical to TRBD1. TRBV5-3 is known as an ORF, though its function is uncertain. V lost 4 bases to trimming and J lost 11 bases; unmatched junction nucleotides: 14. There are 14 residues in the CDR3. The DNA of the CDR3 is TGTGCCAGAAGCCATGAGACAGGGAGTACGTGCGCTTTCTTT. Its translation: CARSHETGSTCAFF.

This chain connects TRBV6-6 to TRBJ1-3, with unresolved D. The CDR3 spans 13 residues. Germline V lookup: CDR1 MNHNY, CDR2 SVGAGI (reference sequence). Trimming cost V 3 bases and J 7 bases, with 10 bases left between them. CDR3 DNA: TGTGCCAGCAGTTATTCCGACGGCAACACCATATATTTT. Translated, it gives CASSYSDGNTIYF.

The CDR3 reads CASSSQVAGELFF. The CDR3 bases are TGTGCCAGCAGCTCGCAGGTAGCCGGGGAGCTGTTTTTT. This chain connects TRBV11-3 to TRBJ2-2; no definite D call. Germline V gene data show CDR1 as SGHNT and CDR2 as YENEEA. V dropped 4 bases and J dropped 6 bases, with 9 bases sitting between them. The CDR3 loop spans 13 amino acids.

Comment on this clone: A read error may be the cause here, since a much bigger clone is one base away. The same CDR3 also results from other DNA sequences found in this sample. This chain links TRBV5-1 with TRBJ2-5; TRBD2 aligns across 8 bases. The junction had 7 bases not matched to a gene; V was cut back by 7 bases and J by 5 bases. Germline CDR1 reads SGHRS; CDR2 reads YFSETQ. This CDR3 spans 13 amino acids. CDR3 protein: CASGEGGRETQYF. The CDR3 DNA follows: TGCGCCAGCGGAGAAGGCGGGAGGGAGACCCAGTACTTC.

The chain employs TRBV19 and TRBJ2-1, with D maybe TRBD2 (6 bases). Trimming shortened V by 3 bases and J by 7 bases, and 13 bases separated the two germline ends. Germline V gives CDR1 LNHDA, CDR2 SQIVND (reference sequence). This CDR3 region has 14 residues. In nucleotides, the CDR3 is TGTGCCAGTAGTATGGGGGGAGGTGTGAATGAGCAGTTCTTC. Its protein product is CASSMGGGVNEQFF.

The chain recombines TRBV11-2 with TRBJ2-1; no firm D call. Germline V CDR1 and CDR2: SGHAT, FQNNGV. CDR3 length equals 15 residues. V was shortened by 4 bases and J by 6 bases, with 16 bases between the two germline ends. The DNA of the CDR3 is TGTGCCAGCAGCTCCCAGAGGTGGCCGGGCAATGAGCAGTTCTTC. Its translation: CASSSQRWPGNEQFF. Drawing the rest from reference TRBV11-2 and TRBJ2-1, the complete variable domain is EAGVAQSPRYKIIEKRQSVAFWCNPISGHATLYWYQQILGQGPKLLIQFQNNGVVDDSQLPKDRFSAERLKGVDSTLKIQPAKLEDSAVYLCASSSQRWPGNEQFFGPGTRLTVL.

The chain recombines TRBV4-2 with TRBJ1-5, with a possible D match to TRBD1 (5 bases). The CDR3 length is 16 residues. The germline gives CDR1 LGHNA, CDR2 YNFKEQ. The V gene lost 1 base and the J gene lost 1 base, with 11 bases spanning the gap. Here the CDR3 reads CASSQGRERSNQPQHF. The CDR3 DNA sequence: TGTGCCAGCAGCCAAGGCAGGGAGAGGAGCAATCAGCCCCAGCATTTT.

The chain links TRBV19 to TRBJ2-7; D ambiguous. The CDR3 sequence is 13 residues long. With 3 bases removed from V and 1 base from J, the gap between germline ends came to 7 bases. Germline values: CDR1 LNHDA, CDR2 SQIVND (reference sequence). The CDR3: CASSIWGSYEQYF. DNA for the CDR3: TGTGCCAGTAGTATTTGGGGATCCTACGAGCAGTACTTC.

V usage is TRBV7-3 and J usage is TRBJ2-1; D remains unclear. This CDR3 contains 13 residues. CDR1 SGHTA and CDR2 FQGTGA come from the germline V gene. Trimming took 4 bases from V and 5 from J, leaving 9 bases between them. The CDR3 DNA reads TGTGCCAGCAGCTCTGAGCCGAACAATGAGCAGTTCTTC. Translation gives CASSSEPNNEQFF.

The gene calls are TRBV29-1 and TRBJ2-5; 13 positions agree with TRBD2. V lost 2 bases to trimming and J lost 1 base; unmatched junction nucleotides: 13. CDR3 length equals 19 residues. CDR1 and CDR2 (germline): SQVTM, ANQGSEA. The CDR3 region is CSVERALAGGQGGQETQYF. CDR3 nucleotide sequence: TGCAGCGTTGAAAGGGCACTAGCGGGAGGGCAGGGGGGCCAAGAGACCCAGTACTTC.

The count of this clone is one. Possible read error: a much larger clone is one base away. Different DNA sequences within this sample yield the same CDR3. V usage is TRBV28 and J usage is TRBJ1-1; unclear D gene. V was pared by 2 bases and J by 9 bases, with 16 bases between. The CDR3 runs to 14 residues. Germline V gene sequence: CDR1 MDHEN, CDR2 SYDVKM. CDR3 DNA sequence: TGTGCCAGCAGTTTACCGGGTCACGGTGCCAAAGCTTTCTTT. Its translation is CASSLPGHGAKAFF.

The V gene is TRBV10-1, the J gene TRBJ2-2; maybe TRBD2 (5 bases). Trimming cost V 4 bases and J 6 bases, with 9 bases left between them. Germline V lookup: CDR1 WNHNN, CDR2 SYGVQD (reference sequence). This CDR3 is built from 13 residues. The CDR3 loop reads CASSVSGSGELFF. The CDR3 nucleotides read TGCGCCAGCAGTGTATCGGGGTCCGGGGAGCTGTTTTTT.

The J gene is TRBJ2-3, the V gene TRBV2; 10 bases map to TRBD1. The CDR3 is 17 amino acids. Looked up from germline, CDR1 is SNHLY and CDR2 is FYNNEI. J gave up 1 base and V 0 bases, and 4 bases lay outside the gene matches. The CDR3 DNA follows: TGTGCCAGCAGTGAAGCGGGGACAGGGGCCGGCACAGATACGCAGTATTTT. Amino acid sequence: CASSEAGTGAGTDTQYF.

The chain has TRBV27 and TRBJ1-4; tentatively, D is TRBD1 (6 bases). The CDR3 is 12 amino acids. The V gene lost 8 bases and the J gene lost 4 bases, with 8 bases spanning the gap. The germline V gene has CDR1 MNHEY and CDR2 SMNVEV (reference sequence). The CDR3 loop reads CASGQFNEKLFF. The CDR3 DNA follows: TGTGCCAGCGGACAGTTTAATGAAAAACTGTTTTTT.

The chain recombines TRBV6-6 with TRBJ1-5; no definite D call. Germline V lookup: CDR1 MNHNY, CDR2 SVGAGI (reference sequence). This CDR3 comprises 11 residues. The V end lost 7 bases, the J end lost 4 bases, and 5 bases lay between the germline ends. The CDR3 nucleotides are TGTGCCAGCAAACTAAATCAGCCCCAGCATTTT. It translates to CASKLNQPQHF.

The rearrangement links TRBV6-6 to TRBJ2-5, with unresolved D. V lost 7 bases and J lost 4, with 16 bases in between. Germline values: CDR1 MNHNY, CDR2 SVGAGI (reference sequence). The CDR3 is made up of 14 amino acids. The CDR3 DNA reads TGTGCCAGCATTAATCCCGGACCGGCAGAGACCCAGTACTTC. Its translation: CASINPGPAETQYF.

Comment on this clone: In the same sample, other DNA sequences code for this CDR3. The chain recombines TRBV19 with TRBJ1-1; unclear D gene. Germline V gene data show CDR1 as LNHDA and CDR2 as SQIVND (reference sequence). This CDR3 is 13 amino acids long. V dropped 2 bases and J dropped 3 bases, with 7 bases sitting between them. The CDR3 region has the DNA TGTGCCAGTAGTATAAAGGGCGACACTGAAGCTTTCTTT. Translated, it gives CASSIKGDTEAFF.

This clone occurred once. The chain's CDR3 is CASSYGPSGAGNEQFF. The CDR3, as DNA: TGTGCCAGCAGTTACGGACCCTCAGGGGCGGGCAATGAGCAGTTCTTC. J is TRBJ2-1 and V is TRBV6-4; possible D gene TRBD1, 6 bases. In germline, CDR1 is MRHNA, CDR2 SNTAGT. Trimming pared 5 bases from V and 6 bases from J, leaving 20 bases between. The CDR3 runs to 16 residues.

Comments on this clone: A read error is likely here: a far larger clone is one base away. The CDR3 is CASSWGTGTSLSEQYF. The CDR3 coding sequence is TGTGCCAGCAGCTGGGGGACCGGGACTAGCCTTTCCGAGCAGTACTTC. The rearrangement links TRBV5-6 to TRBJ2-7, with TRBD2 identical over 9 bases. From germline, CDR1 is SGHDT and CDR2 YYEEEE. J gave up 6 bases and V 3 bases, and 13 bases lay outside the gene matches. The CDR3 is 16 residues long. The variable domain in full, with the rest retrieved from reference TRBV5-6 and TRBJ2-7, is DAGVTQSPTHLIKTRGQQVTLRCSPKSGHDTVSWYQQALGQGPQFIFQYYEEEERQRGNFPDRFSGHQFPNYSSELNVNALLLGDSALYLCASSWGTGTSLSEQYFGPGTRLTVT.

This clone was picked up a small number of times. A much more abundant neighbour one base away suggests this may be a read error. The chain joins TRBV7-2 to TRBJ2-3; no firm D call. The CDR3 loop spans 12 amino acids. The germline V and J ends were trimmed by 1 base and 1 base, with 0 bases remaining between them. Germline CDR1 SGHTA, CDR2 FQGNSA. The CDR3 nucleotides read TGTGCCAGCAGCTTAGGCACAGATACGCAGTATTTT. It translates to CASSLGTDTQYF.

This clone was observed a few times. The chain employs TRBV15 and TRBJ1-2; D might be TRBD1 (5 bases). The CDR3 has 13 residues. V was cut by 3 bases and J by 8 bases, with 13 bases left in between. CDR1 and CDR2 from the germline V gene are LNHNV and YYDKDF (reference sequence). The CDR3 loop reads CATSRLTDRGYTF. The CDR3 bases are TGTGCCACCAGCAGGCTGACAGACCGCGGCTACACCTTC.

In this sample, this clone turned up many times. The rearrangement links TRBV5-1 to TRBJ2-1, with 13 bases that match TRBD2. The germline V gene encodes CDR1 SGHRS and CDR2 YFSETQ. The CDR3 length is 17 residues. With 2 bases clipped from V and 2 bases from J, the junction kept 4 bases outside the gene matches. The DNA of the CDR3 is TGCGCCAGCAGCTTAACTAGCGGGAGGGCCCCCTACAATGAGCAGTTCTTC. Protein sequence: CASSLTSGRAPYNEQFF. The complete variable domain, with remaining parts taken from reference TRBV5-1 and TRBJ2-1, reads KAGVTQTPRYLIKTRGQQVTLSCSPISGHRSVSWYQQTPGQGLQFLFEYFSETQRNKGNFPGRFSGRQFSNSRSEMNVSTLELGDSALYLCASSLTSGRAPYNEQFFGPGTRLTVL.

Notes on this clone: Additional DNA sequences in this sample encode the identical CDR3. V usage is TRBV19 and J usage is TRBJ1-4; D not resolved. This CDR3 is built from 14 residues. Germline CDR1 and CDR2: LNHDA and SQIVND (reference sequence). V lost 5 bases, J lost 3 bases, and 10 bases lay in between. This CDR3 is CASSPRRANEKLFF. The CDR3 bases are TGTGCCAGTAGTCCCCGGAGAGCTAATGAAAAACTGTTTTTT.

The sample holds one count of this clone. The J gene is TRBJ2-7, the V gene TRBV6-5; 9 bases are a match to TRBD2. J lost 2 bases, V lost 4 bases, and 6 bases had no gene match. The CDR3 has 15 amino acids. CDR1 is MNHEY, CDR2 SVGAGI, per germline. The CDR3 sequence: CASSSGLAGPYEQYF. Written as DNA, the CDR3 is TGTGCCAGCAGTTCGGGGCTAGCGGGACCCTACGAGCAGTACTTC.

The chain combines TRBV7-2 with TRBJ2-3; the D is unclear. Germline V gene lookup returns CDR1 SGHTA and CDR2 FQGNSA. V shed 1 base and J shed 1 base, with 6 bases lying between them. The CDR3 is 14 amino acids. The CDR3 sequence: CASSLEWGTDTQYF. The DNA for the CDR3 is TGTGCCAGCAGCTTAGAGTGGGGCACAGATACGCAGTATTTT.

CDR3 sequence reads: CASSLLSSEQYF. In DNA form, the CDR3 reads TGTGCCAGCAGTTTACTTAGTAGCGAGCAGTACTTC. V gene TRBV28 combines with J gene TRBJ2-7, with D unresolved. Germline assignment: CDR1 MDHEN and CDR2 SYDVKM. With 2 bases removed from V and 6 bases from J, the gap between germline ends came to 8 bases. The CDR3 consists of 12 residues.

With regard to this clone: Relative to the germline gene, one junction end is altered; a read error may explain this. This chain uses TRBV5-4 with TRBJ2-7, with a weak D call TRBD2 (6 bases). This CDR3 contains 13 residues. Germline CDR1 is SGHNT and CDR2 is YYREEE (reference sequence). The DNA of the CDR3 is TGTGCCAGCAGCTTGCCCGGGACCCGACTAGGGGACTTC. This encodes CASSLPGTRLGDF.

This clone was seen a handful of times. Other DNA variants within this sample encode the same CDR3. This chain links TRBV25-1 with TRBJ1-2; TRBD1 aligns across 7 bases. Per the germline V gene, CDR1 is MGHDK and CDR2 is SYGVNS. This CDR3 is built from 16 residues. V lost 3 bases to trimming and J lost 8 bases; unmatched junction nucleotides: 15. The CDR3 nucleotides read TGTGCCAGCAGTGATCCATATCGGAGGGGGCCCCGGGGCTACACCTTC. Protein product: CASSDPYRRGPRGYTF.

V is TRBV6-6 and J is TRBJ1-4; the D gene is possibly TRBD1 (6 bases). Germline assignment: CDR1 MNHNY and CDR2 SVGAGI (reference sequence). V gave up 1 base and J gave up 8 bases, with 11 bases separating them. This CDR3 is built from 14 residues. The CDR3 DNA reads as TGTGCCAGCAGTTACTACAGGGTCGGAGAAAAACTGTTTTTT. As protein: CASSYYRVGEKLFF.

As to this clone: A read error may explain this, as a much larger clone is one base away. The chain joins TRBV5-6 to TRBJ1-1, with D possibly matching TRBD1 (5 bases). Germline values: CDR1 SGHDT, CDR2 YYEEEE. This CDR3 comprises 14 residues. Trimming shortened V by 2 bases and J by 6 bases, and 14 bases separated the two germline ends. The chain's CDR3 is CASSFGGPDPEAFF. CDR3 DNA sequence: TGTGCCAGCAGCTTTGGGGGACCGGATCCTGAAGCTTTCTTT.

This clone was detected once. The chain combines TRBV7-6 with TRBJ2-1, with TRBD2 identical over 15 bases. The CDR3 spans 17 residues. V was pared by 4 bases and J by 2 bases, with 3 bases of the junction left unmatched. Germline V gene sequence: CDR1 SGHVS, CDR2 FNYEAQ. CDR3 protein: CASSSGLAGGPYNEQFF. CDR3 in DNA: TGTGCCAGCAGCTCAGGACTAGCGGGAGGGCCCTACAATGAGCAGTTCTTC.